Shown below are 6 T cell receptor beta chains from a single sample sequenced in a study of T cell clonality in common variable immunodeficiency. Their antigens remain unidentified. Measured with immunoSEQ multiplex PCR; TCRdb has only the in-frame clones, and not every one. Sampling found some 42,000 clones, none seen once. Study-level points and caveats: In common variable immunodeficiency, TCR beta chains reportedly carried fewer deletions and N-nucleotide insertions.

The sequencing input was peripheral blood mononuclear cells. Every receptor here comes from a human donor with common variable immunodeficiency.

This clone has a count of ten or more. Read coverage stops 3 residues before the CDR3 terminus; the germline J gene supplies the remainder. The rearrangement links TRBV6-1 to TRBJ1-1; tentative D call: TRBD1 (6 bases). The CDR3 totals 13 residues. V was pared by 2 bases and J by 5 bases, with 9 bases between. The germline CDR1 and CDR2 sequences are MNHNS and SASEGT. CDR3 loop: CASSEIRGTEAFF. The CDR3 DNA, read in part, is TGTGCCAGCAGTGAAATAAGGGGGACTGAA.

Ten or more counts support this clone. The read ends 3 residues early relative to the CDR3; the germline J gene fills the gap. The rearrangement links TRBV10-1 to TRBJ2-5, with TRBD2 matching over 14 bases. Germline V gene lookup returns CDR1 WNHNN and CDR2 SYGVQD (reference sequence). This CDR3 region has 14 residues. J gave up 5 bases and V 5 bases, and 1 base lay outside the gene matches. CDR3 sequence: CASSRLAGGETQYF. The covered CDR3 bases are TGCGCCAGCAGTCGACTAGCGGGAGGGGAGACC.

This clone has only a few counts. The read terminates 3 residues ahead of where the CDR3 ends, so the germline J gene completes it. The genes are TRBV5-1 and TRBJ2-5; no definite D call. The CDR3 is 16 amino acids. The germline gives CDR1 SGHRS, CDR2 YFSETQ. The V gene lost 0 bases and the J gene lost 0 bases, with 12 bases spanning the gap. The DNA read from the CDR3 is TGCGCCAGCAGCTTGGCCGAGAGGTTGTACCAAGAGACC. Protein product: CASSLAERLYQET. The entire CDR3 sequence reads CASSLAERLYQETQYF.

The table lists this clone with many counts. The sequenced fragment ends 3 residues before the CDR3 boundary, so the rest is inferred from the germline J gene. V usage is TRBV7-8 and J usage is TRBJ1-5, with D uncertain. The ends were cut back, 0 bases at V and 6 bases at J, with 12 bases in the middle. Germline V gene data show CDR1 as SGHVS and CDR2 as FQNEAQ. This CDR3 has 15 residues. The CDR3 loop is CASSLASRVFQPQHF. The CDR3 DNA, read in part, is TGTGCCAGCAGCTTAGCTTCGAGGGTATTTCAGCCC.

This clone was seen ten or more times. The CDR3 end lies 3 residues beyond the end of the read and is filled in from the germline J gene. V gene TRBV29-1 combines with J gene TRBJ2-5, with 14 positions matching TRBD2. This CDR3 has 15 amino acids. Germline V gene sequence: CDR1 SQVTM, CDR2 ANQGSEA. The junction had 7 bases not matched to a gene; V was cut back by 6 bases and J by 4 bases. The DNA read from the CDR3 is TGCAGCGTAGACGGGACTAGCGGGAGCAGAGAGACC. As protein: CSVDGTSGSRET. The CDR3 in full is CSVDGTSGSRETQYF.

Ten or more counts support this clone. The CDR3 end falls 3 residues outside the read, so it is completed with the germline J gene. The chain uses TRBV20-1 and TRBJ2-7, with TRBD1 identical over 7 bases. The V and J ends lost 6 bases and 4 bases, in that order; junction bases with no gene match: 9. This CDR3 comprises 13 residues. Germline V gives CDR1 DFQATT, CDR2 SNEGSKA (reference sequence). CDR3 bases read: TGCAGTGCCGCCGGGACAGCAGATTACGAG. This gives the protein CSAAGTADYE. The CDR3 reads in full as CSAAGTADYEQYF.